These 20 T cell receptor beta chains were sequenced from one sample in a study of blood T cell repertoires in COVID-19. Clones were read by immunoSEQ multiplex PCR, and TCRdb kept only the in-frame ones, dropping some. The sample has about 150,000 clones; 81% are singletons. Sequenced: peripheral blood. These receptors were collected from a woman aged 55-70 years with active or convalescent COVID-19.

This clone was picked up one time. The rearrangement links TRBV7-2 to TRBJ1-6; a weak D match, TRBD1 (6 bases). Trimming cost V 5 bases and J 10 bases, with 24 bases left between them. CDR1 and CDR2 from the germline V gene are SGHTA and FQGNSA. CDR3 size: 17 residues. CDR3 protein: CASSPIYGTREASPLHF. In DNA form, the CDR3 reads TGTGCCAGCAGCCCTATCTATGGGACACGGGAGGCCTCACCCCTCCACTTT.

The chain carries TRBV19 and TRBJ1-2, with D unresolved. The CDR3 extends over 13 amino acids. V was trimmed by 3 bases and J by 8 bases, leaving 13 bases between them. Germline V gives CDR1 LNHDA, CDR2 SQIVND (reference sequence). CDR3 region: CASSITSFYGYTF. CDR3 coding DNA: TGTGCCAGTAGTATTACCTCCTTCTACGGCTACACCTTC.

This chain uses TRBV19 with TRBJ2-7; TRBD1 aligns across 9 bases. Germline V gene sequence: CDR1 LNHDA, CDR2 SQIVND (reference sequence). J lost 2 bases, V lost 5 bases, and 13 bases had no gene match. The CDR3 is made up of 17 amino acids. CDR3 coding DNA: TGTGCCAGTAGTCCGAGTAGCGACAGGGGGAAAACCTACGAGCAGTACTTC. This sequence encodes CASSPSSDRGKTYEQYF.

The V and J genes are TRBV19 and TRBJ2-7, with a possible D match to TRBD2 (6 bases). The CDR3 has 14 residues. Per germline, CDR1 LNHDA and CDR2 SQIVND (reference sequence). Between the trimmed V and J ends, which lost 2 bases and 3 bases, there was a span of 11 bases. CDR3 DNA sequence: TGTGCCAGTAGTATAAGACCGGGGGACTACGAGCAGTACTTC. Translating gives CASSIRPGDYEQYF.

This chain uses TRBV2 with TRBJ1-5; 9 bases line up with TRBD1. CDR3 length equals 15 residues. Germline V gene lookup returns CDR1 SNHLY and CDR2 FYNNEI. The V segment lost 6 bases and the J segment 1 base; nucleotides outside the gene matches: 4. CDR3 protein: CASRLQGASNQPQHF. Here the CDR3 DNA reads TGTGCCAGCAGGTTACAGGGGGCGAGCAATCAGCCCCAGCATTTT.

The chain is built from TRBV5-8 and TRBJ1-3, with 9 nucleotides matching TRBD1. Germline V gene lookup returns CDR1 SGHTS and CDR2 YDEGEE. V shed 4 bases and J 0 bases; nucleotides not matched to a gene: 8. The CDR3 loop spans 17 amino acids. The CDR3, as DNA: TGTGCCAGCAGCCCCTTACAGGGGGCCCTCTCTGGAAACACCATATATTTT. Protein: CASSPLQGALSGNTIYF.

J is TRBJ2-7 and V is TRBV11-2, with 12 bases that match TRBD2. V was clipped by 3 bases and J by 1 base; unmatched bases: 1. This CDR3 comprises 15 residues. In germline, CDR1 is SGHAT, CDR2 FQNNGV. CDR3 DNA sequence: TGTGCCAGCAGCTTTGGGACTAGCGGGTCCTACGAGCAGTACTTC. Translating it yields CASSFGTSGSYEQYF.

The chain has TRBV6-5 and TRBJ2-3; 10 nucleotides match TRBD2. The junction had 2 bases not matched to a gene; V was cut back by 6 bases and J by 2 bases. Germline assignment: CDR1 MNHEY and CDR2 SVGAGI. This CDR3 is 14 amino acids long. DNA for the CDR3: TGTGCCAGCAGGACTAGCGGGTCCACAGATACGCAGTATTTT. The encoded protein is CASRTSGSTDTQYF.

V gene TRBV19 combines with J gene TRBJ1-4; D remains unclear. Germline loops: CDR1 LNHDA, CDR2 SQIVND (reference sequence). V was trimmed by 5 bases and J by 0 bases, leaving 19 bases between them. This CDR3 contains 18 residues. The CDR3 spells CASSDDGRRESTNEKLFF. In nucleotides, the CDR3 is TGTGCCAGTAGTGATGATGGACGGAGGGAATCAACTAATGAAAAACTGTTTTTT.

This clone was observed once. The chain couples TRBV3-1 (or the pseudogene TRBV3-2) to TRBJ1-2, with D hard to call. The CDR3 consists of 13 residues. Germline V gene lookup returns CDR1 LGHDT and CDR2 YNNKEL (reference sequence). The V end was cut by 4 bases, the J end by 11 bases, with 17 bases between. The CDR3 here is CASSLEPTRRYTF. The CDR3 DNA follows: TGTGCCAGCAGCCTCGAGCCAACTAGGAGATACACCTTC.

This chain uses TRBV7-9 with TRBJ2-4, with D tentatively TRBD1 (6 bases). Trimming left V 2 bases short and J 4 bases short, with 12 bases between. The CDR3 length is 15 residues. Germline CDR1 SEHNR, CDR2 FQNEAQ (reference sequence). The CDR3 protein is CASSLRTDTKNIQYF. The DNA for the CDR3 is TGTGCCAGCAGCTTACGGACAGACACAAAAAACATTCAGTACTTC.

The chain employs TRBV6-2 or TRBV6-3 and TRBJ2-7; TRBD2 matches 8 bases. The CDR3 spans 15 residues. V lost 0 bases, J lost 3 bases, and 4 bases stayed unmatched. The germline gives CDR1 MNHEY, CDR2 SVGEGT. Here the CDR3 DNA reads TGTGCCAGCAGTTACTCGGGACTAGAGGTCTACGAGCAGTACTTC. Its protein is CASSYSGLEVYEQYF.

The chain uses TRBV11-3 and TRBJ2-3, with D perhaps TRBD1 or TRBD2 (6 bases each). With 5 bases removed from V and 3 bases from J, the gap between germline ends came to 15 bases. Germline V lookup: CDR1 SGHNT, CDR2 YENEEA. The CDR3 consists of 15 residues. CDR3 DNA: TGTGCCAGCAGCCTAGGAGGGACATCAACAGATACGCAGTATTTT. This gives the protein CASSLGGTSTDTQYF.

The chain employs TRBV28 and TRBJ2-3, with 9 bases identical to TRBD2. The CDR3 sequence is 15 residues long. V lost 2 bases, J lost 5 bases, and 5 bases stayed unmatched. The germline V gene has CDR1 MDHEN and CDR2 SYDVKM. The chain's CDR3 is CASSLAGGREDTQYF. The CDR3 DNA reads TGTGCCAGCAGTTTAGCGGGGGGGCGAGAAGATACGCAGTATTTT.

V and J are TRBV4-1 and TRBJ1-2; 7 bases fit TRBD1. V gave up 0 bases and J gave up 5 bases; unmatched junction bases: 6. The CDR3 consists of 15 residues. CDR1 is MGHRA, CDR2 YSYEKL, per germline. This CDR3 reads CASSQEGRGIYGYTF. CDR3 DNA: TGCGCCAGCAGCCAAGAGGGCAGGGGGATATATGGCTACACCTTC.

The chain joins TRBV6-5 to TRBJ2-5; TRBD1 matches at 9 bases. The CDR3 consists of 15 residues. Germline CDR1 is MNHEY and CDR2 is SVGAGI. V lost 6 bases to trimming and J lost 5 bases; unmatched junction nucleotides: 10. For the CDR3, the DNA is TGTGCCAGCAGCCACAGACAGGGGGGCGGGGAGACCCAGTACTTC. Translating gives CASSHRQGGGETQYF.

V is TRBV18 and J is TRBJ2-1; tentative D call: TRBD2 (5 bases). Trimming took off 2 bases at V and 8 bases at J, with 13 bases between the two ends. The CDR3 is made up of 14 amino acids. Germline V gene lookup returns CDR1 KGHSH and CDR2 LQKENI. The CDR3 spells CASSPLHGEHEQFF. CDR3 bases: TGTGCCAGCTCACCATTACACGGGGAGCATGAGCAGTTCTTC.

This clone was observed at least ten times. The gene calls are TRBV27 and TRBJ2-1, with TRBD1 identical over 9 bases. Germline V gene lookup returns CDR1 MNHEY and CDR2 SMNVEV (reference sequence). With V trimmed by 5 bases and J by 6 bases, 8 bases remained unmatched. This CDR3 has 15 residues. The CDR3 coding sequence is TGTGCCAGCAGTGCTAACAGGGGGCGAGGCAATGAGCAGTTCTTC. It is translated as CASSANRGRGNEQFF.

The rearrangement uses TRBV5-1 and TRBJ1-3, with D tentatively TRBD1 (6 bases). This CDR3 region has 14 residues. CDR1 is SGHRS and CDR2 is YFSETQ in the germline V gene. The germline V and J ends were trimmed by 0 bases and 4 bases, with 8 bases remaining between them. CDR3 in amino acids: CASSLAGQGNTIYF. CDR3 DNA: TGCGCCAGCAGCTTGGCAGGACAGGGAAACACCATATATTTT.

The chain recombines TRBV7-8 with TRBJ1-5, with 7 bases lining up with TRBD1. Losses at the gene ends were 3 bases for V and 9 bases for J; bases not matched to a gene: 11. Germline assignment: CDR1 SGHVS and CDR2 FQNEAQ. This CDR3 region has 15 residues. This CDR3 is CASSFSGQDERPQHF. In DNA form, the CDR3 reads TGTGCCAGCAGCTTTTCCGGACAGGATGAGAGGCCCCAGCATTTT.